This T cell receptor (beta chain) was obtained from a study of T cell responses to AZD1222 COVID-19 vaccine. Study-level results: Only after the peak T cell response were repertoires sampled. The study identified only six AZD1222 recipients as seropositive at baseline.

Worth noting for this clone: The antigen is unknown.

Generated by immunoSEQ multiplex PCR, the TCRdb table keeps only in-frame clones and is missing some. The data show under 150,000 clones, roughly 93% seen once. CDR3 size: 14 residues. Germline V gene lookup returns CDR1 SGHRS and CDR2 YFSETQ. Trimming left V 5 bases short and J 6 bases short, with 18 bases between. The chain combines TRBV5-1 with TRBJ2-7; possibly TRBD2 for D (5 bases). The receptor was isolated from an adult in good health. The specimen was peripheral blood, collected on day 0 of AZD1222 vaccination. This CDR3 is CASRAPTTLGEQYF. The DNA for the CDR3 is TGCGCCAGCAGAGCCCCGACTACTCTTGGCGAGCAGTACTTC.